These 5 T cell receptor beta chains share one sample of origin, sequenced in a study of blood T cell repertoires in COVID-19. Clones were read by immunoSEQ multiplex PCR, and TCRdb kept only the in-frame ones, dropping some. In the table there are 190,000 or so clones, around 82% of which are singletons. The sequenced sample consisted of PBMCs or T cells enriched from blood (not recorded which). The receptor set was obtained from a man aged 35 to 55 who had recovered from COVID-19.

The genes are TRBV9 and TRBJ2-7; 9 bases are shared with TRBD2. The CDR3 covers 14 residues. J gave up 4 bases and V 2 bases, and 4 bases lay outside the gene matches. CDR1 and CDR2 (germline): SGDLS, YYNGEE. The CDR3 here is CASSVGLANYEQYF. The CDR3 DNA reads as TGTGCCAGCAGCGTCGGACTAGCGAATTACGAGCAGTACTTC.

The CDR3 spells CASSVPGGSSYEQYF. The DNA for the CDR3 is TGTGCCAGCAGCGTACCGGGGGGGAGCTCCTACGAGCAGTACTTC. The rearrangement links TRBV28 to TRBJ2-7, with 8 bases identical to TRBD2. Trimming took 6 bases from V and 0 from J; bases not matched to a gene: 7. The CDR3 is made up of 15 amino acids. Germline CDR1 is MDHEN and CDR2 is SYDVKM.

This chain uses TRBV6-2 or TRBV6-3 with TRBJ2-3, with 10 bases lining up with TRBD1. Trimming took 6 bases from V and 2 from J; bases not matched to a gene: 5. This CDR3 spans 15 amino acids. Germline loops: CDR1 MNHEY, CDR2 SVGEGT. CDR3 sequence: CASSLGQGFTDTQYF. The CDR3 DNA follows: TGTGCCAGCAGCCTGGGACAGGGGTTCACAGATACGCAGTATTTT.

This clone appeared a few times. V gene TRBV27 combines with J gene TRBJ1-4; 7 bases line up with TRBD1. The CDR3 spans 16 residues. The trim removed 5 bases at V and 5 bases at J, leaving 11 bases unmatched. From germline, CDR1 is MNHEY and CDR2 SMNVEV (reference sequence). The CDR3 reads CASSLNPTGVNEKLFF. CDR3 nucleotide sequence: TGTGCCAGCAGTCTCAATCCTACAGGGGTCAATGAAAAACTGTTTTTT.

The V and J genes are TRBV19 and TRBJ2-2; D may be TRBD2 (5 bases). V shed 5 bases and J shed 7 bases, with 8 bases lying between them. The CDR3 is 12 residues long. Germline V gene lookup returns CDR1 LNHDA and CDR2 SQIVND (reference sequence). Here the CDR3 DNA reads TGTGCCAGTAGTCTCCGGGACGGGGAGCTGTTTTTT. This gives the protein CASSLRDGELFF.